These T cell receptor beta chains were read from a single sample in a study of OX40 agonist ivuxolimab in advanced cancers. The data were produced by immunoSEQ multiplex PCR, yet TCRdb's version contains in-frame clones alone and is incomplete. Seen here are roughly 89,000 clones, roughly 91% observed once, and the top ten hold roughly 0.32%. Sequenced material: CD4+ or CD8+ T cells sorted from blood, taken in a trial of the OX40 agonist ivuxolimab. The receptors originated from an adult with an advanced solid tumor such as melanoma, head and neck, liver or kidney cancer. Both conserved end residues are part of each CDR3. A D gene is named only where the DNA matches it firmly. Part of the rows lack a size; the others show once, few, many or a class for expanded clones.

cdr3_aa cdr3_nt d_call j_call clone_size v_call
CASRRWTGRNTEAFF TGTGCCAGCAGGAGGTGGACAGGGAGGAACACTGAAGCTTTCTTT TRBD1 TRBJ1-1 NA TRBV11-2
CASSLTSTTETQYF TGTGCCAGCAGCTTGACGTCTACCACAGAGACCCAGTACTTC NA TRBJ2-5 NA TRBV5-5
CASSLAGQGAFEQYF TGTGCCAGCAGCTTAGCCGGACAGGGGGCTTTCGAGCAGTACTTC TRBD1 TRBJ2-7 NA TRBV11-2
CASGLDTRDTQYF TGTGCTAGTGGTTTGGATACACGAGATACGCAGTATTTT NA TRBJ2-3 NA TRBV12-5
CASMADRVLQPQHF TGTGCCAGTATGGCGGACAGGGTGCTTCAGCCCCAGCATTTT TRBD1 TRBJ1-5 NA TRBV19
CASTQGLAANYEQYF TGTGCCAGCACCCAGGGACTAGCGGCTAACTACGAGCAGTACTTC TRBD2 TRBJ2-7 NA TRBV6-6
CASSLDGTGELFF TGCGCCAGCAGCTTGGATGGGACCGGGGAGCTGTTTTTT NA TRBJ2-2 NA TRBV5-1
CASSTSGSPYNEQFF TGTGCCAGCAGCACTAGCGGGAGTCCCTACAATGAGCAGTTCTTC TRBD2 TRBJ2-1 NA TRBV7-8
CASNPEQGTYEQYF TGTGCCAGCAACCCAGAACAGGGAACCTACGAGCAGTACTTC NA TRBJ2-7 NA TRBV28
CATSRESGRGWTQYF TGTGCCACCAGCAGAGAGAGTGGGAGGGGATGGACCCAGTACTTC TRBD2 TRBJ2-5 NA TRBV15
CASTSGVVRDTQYF TGTGCCAGCACCTCCGGGGTTGTGAGGGATACGCAGTATTTT NA TRBJ2-3 NA TRBV7-2
CASKKQGTITGELFF TGTGCCAGCAAAAAACAGGGAACGATAACCGGGGAGCTGTTTTTT NA TRBJ2-2 NA TRBV6-5
CASSQDNPLAGGVEQFF TGCGCCAGCAGCCAAGATAATCCCCTAGCGGGTGGGGTTGAGCAGTTCTTC TRBD2 TRBJ2-1 once TRBV4-3
CASSSDGPGNRQPQHF TGTGCCAGCTCATCCGACGGTCCAGGGAATAGGCAGCCCCAGCATTTT NA TRBJ1-5 NA TRBV18
CASSLAWGGGRGQYF TGTGCCAGCAGCTTAGCCTGGGGGGGCGGGAGAGGGCAGTACTTC NA TRBJ2-7 NA TRBV7-2
CASSFQGRETQYF TGTGCCAGCAGTTTTCAGGGCCGCGAGACCCAGTACTTC NA TRBJ2-5 NA TRBV28
CASSRTDTQYF TGTGCCAGTAGTCGGACGGATACGCAGTATTTT NA TRBJ2-3 NA TRBV19
CASSIRTNYGYTF TGTGCCAGTAGTATTAGGACCAACTATGGCTACACCTTC NA TRBJ1-2 NA TRBV19
CASSTPDRAEAFF TGTGCCAGCAGTACCCCGGACAGGGCTGAAGCTTTCTTT TRBD1 TRBJ1-1 NA TRBV28
CACRQESSYEQYF TGTGCCTGCAGACAGGAGAGCTCCTACGAGCAGTACTTC NA TRBJ2-7 NA TRBV6-6
CASSQISDSQETQYF TGCGCCAGCAGCCAAATCAGCGACAGCCAAGAGACCCAGTACTTC NA TRBJ2-5 NA TRBV4-3
CASSKAGVETQYF TGTGCCAGCAGTAAGGCAGGGGTAGAGACCCAGTACTTC NA TRBJ2-5 NA TRBV28
CASSLYKNTEAFF TGTGCCAGCAGCTTATACAAGAACACTGAAGCTTTCTTT NA TRBJ1-1 NA TRBV7-3
CASSLGGPFQGEQYF TGTGCCAGCAGCTTAGGGGGCCCGTTCCAGGGGGAGCAGTACTTC NA TRBJ2-7 once TRBV7-7
CASTQKGQNFYEQYF TGTGCCAGCACCCAAAAAGGACAGAATTTCTACGAGCAGTACTTC NA TRBJ2-7 NA TRBV27
CASSQGQNTEAFF TGTGCCAGCAGCCAGGGACAGAACACTGAAGCTTTCTTT NA TRBJ1-1 few TRBV7-9
CASSEGASGNTIYF TGTGCCAGCAGTGAGGGTGCCTCTGGAAACACCATATATTTT NA TRBJ1-3 NA TRBV2
CASTPGRNSYEQYF TGTGCCAGCACGCCGGGCAGGAACTCCTACGAGCAGTACTTC NA TRBJ2-7 NA TRBV11-2
CASSLDADTQYF TGTGCCAGCTCTTTAGACGCGGATACGCAGTATTTT NA TRBJ2-3 once TRBV11-2
CASSPETGRALPEQYF TGTGCCAGCAGCCCCGAGACCGGGAGGGCCCTCCCCGAGCAGTACTTC TRBD2 TRBJ2-7 NA TRBV7-2
CASSLRPDNSNQPQHF TGTGCCAGCAGCTTACGTCCGGACAATAGCAATCAGCCCCAGCATTTT NA TRBJ1-5 NA TRBV11-2
CASKLAGATDTQYF TGCGCCAGCAAACTAGCGGGAGCCACAGATACGCAGTATTTT TRBD2 TRBJ2-3 NA TRBV10-2
CASSYSGPSEAFF TGTGCCAGCAGTTACTCCGGGCCCAGTGAAGCTTTCTTT NA TRBJ1-1 NA TRBV6-5
CASSRTGMGGKDSPLHF TGTGCCAGCAGCCGAACAGGGATGGGGGGTAAGGATTCACCCCTCCACTTT NA TRBJ1-6 NA TRBV4-2
CASSLWDTQYF TGTGCCAGCTCACTCTGGGATACGCAGTATTTT NA TRBJ2-3 NA TRBV18
CASRGQGYQPQHF TGTGCCAGCAGAGGACAGGGGTATCAGCCCCAGCATTTT TRBD1 TRBJ1-5 NA TRBV6-1
CASSWGASGRGDEQFF TGCGCCAGCAGCTGGGGGGCTAGCGGGAGGGGCGATGAGCAGTTCTTC TRBD2 TRBJ2-1 NA TRBV5-1
CASSETRSTGELFF TGTGCCAGCAGTGAGACACGGTCCACCGGGGAGCTGTTTTTT NA TRBJ2-2 NA TRBV2
CASSPQGTGQETQYF TGTGCCAGCAGTCCACAGGGCACGGGGCAAGAGACCCAGTACTTC NA TRBJ2-5 NA TRBV6-6
CASSPQGNSGNTGELFF TGTGCCAGCAGTCCACAGGGTAATAGCGGTAACACCGGGGAGCTGTTTTTT NA TRBJ2-2 once TRBV7-3
CASSSYSEAFF TGTGCCAGCAGTTCTTACTCTGAAGCTTTCTTT NA TRBJ1-1 few TRBV6-5
CASSLNSGRAGNEQFF TGTGCCAGCAGCCTGAATAGCGGGAGGGCCGGGAATGAGCAGTTCTTC TRBD2 TRBJ2-1 NA TRBV7-3
CASSDPFGANVLTF TGTGCCAGCAGCGACCCCTTTGGGGCCAACGTCCTGACTTTC NA TRBJ2-6 NA TRBV14
CASGGSLGFNSPLHF TGTGCCAGCGGGGGCAGTTTGGGGTTCAATTCACCCCTCCACTTT NA TRBJ1-6 once TRBV2
CASSYRQQGSGNQPQHF TGTGCCAGCAGCTACCGTCAACAGGGTTCGGGCAATCAGCCCCAGCATTTT NA TRBJ1-5 NA TRBV7-2
CASSLVRTSGTYEQYF TGTGCCAGCAGCTTAGTTAGGACTAGCGGCACCTACGAGCAGTACTTC TRBD2 TRBJ2-7 once TRBV11-2
CASRRLAGGDEQYF TGTGCCAGCAGACGACTAGCGGGAGGGGACGAGCAGTACTTC TRBD2 TRBJ2-7 NA TRBV5-6
CASSPLFQGARNSPLHF TGTGCCAGCAGTCCTCTCTTCCAGGGGGCGCGTAATTCACCCCTCCACTTT TRBD1 TRBJ1-6 NA TRBV28
CASSLPAGFTDTQYF TGTGCCAGCAGCTTACCAGCGGGATTCACAGATACGCAGTATTTT TRBD2 TRBJ2-3 NA TRBV11-2
CASSNVYRTTGELFF TGTGCCAGCAGTAACGTATACAGGACCACCGGGGAGCTGTTTTTT NA TRBJ2-2 once TRBV7-8
CASSFDREAFF TGCGCCAGCAGCTTTGACAGAGAAGCTTTCTTT NA TRBJ1-1 NA TRBV5-1
CASSRLAGGVGELFF TGTGCCAGCAGCCGACTAGCGGGAGGTGTCGGGGAGCTGTTTTTT TRBD2 TRBJ2-2 few TRBV7-9
CASSIFREEEGYTF TGTGCCAGTAGTATTTTCAGGGAAGAGGAGGGCTACACCTTC NA TRBJ1-2 few TRBV19
CASSRVAGGSYEQYF TGTGCCAGCAGCCGGGTAGCGGGAGGTAGCTACGAGCAGTACTTC TRBD2 TRBJ2-7 NA TRBV7-2
CASSLAGTQQETQYF TGTGCCAGCAGCTTAGCTGGGACACAGCAAGAGACCCAGTACTTC NA TRBJ2-5 NA TRBV7-6
CASSRTGGVNTEAFF TGTGCCAGCAGTAGGACAGGGGGCGTGAACACTGAAGCTTTCTTT TRBD1 TRBJ1-1 few TRBV2
CASRADPLADTQYF TGTGCCAGTCGAGCCGACCCACTAGCAGATACGCAGTATTTT NA TRBJ2-3 NA TRBV19
CASSEAYLTVYEQYF TGTGCCAGCAGTGAGGCTTATCTAACAGTCTACGAGCAGTACTTC NA TRBJ2-7 NA TRBV6-1
CASSQQRTGGYTF TGTGCCAGCAGCCAACAAAGAACTGGTGGCTACACCTTC NA TRBJ1-2 NA TRBV14
CASSAGGQGEYEQYF TGTGCCAGCAGCGCCGGAGGACAGGGGGAGTACGAGCAGTACTTC TRBD1 TRBJ2-7 few TRBV5-4